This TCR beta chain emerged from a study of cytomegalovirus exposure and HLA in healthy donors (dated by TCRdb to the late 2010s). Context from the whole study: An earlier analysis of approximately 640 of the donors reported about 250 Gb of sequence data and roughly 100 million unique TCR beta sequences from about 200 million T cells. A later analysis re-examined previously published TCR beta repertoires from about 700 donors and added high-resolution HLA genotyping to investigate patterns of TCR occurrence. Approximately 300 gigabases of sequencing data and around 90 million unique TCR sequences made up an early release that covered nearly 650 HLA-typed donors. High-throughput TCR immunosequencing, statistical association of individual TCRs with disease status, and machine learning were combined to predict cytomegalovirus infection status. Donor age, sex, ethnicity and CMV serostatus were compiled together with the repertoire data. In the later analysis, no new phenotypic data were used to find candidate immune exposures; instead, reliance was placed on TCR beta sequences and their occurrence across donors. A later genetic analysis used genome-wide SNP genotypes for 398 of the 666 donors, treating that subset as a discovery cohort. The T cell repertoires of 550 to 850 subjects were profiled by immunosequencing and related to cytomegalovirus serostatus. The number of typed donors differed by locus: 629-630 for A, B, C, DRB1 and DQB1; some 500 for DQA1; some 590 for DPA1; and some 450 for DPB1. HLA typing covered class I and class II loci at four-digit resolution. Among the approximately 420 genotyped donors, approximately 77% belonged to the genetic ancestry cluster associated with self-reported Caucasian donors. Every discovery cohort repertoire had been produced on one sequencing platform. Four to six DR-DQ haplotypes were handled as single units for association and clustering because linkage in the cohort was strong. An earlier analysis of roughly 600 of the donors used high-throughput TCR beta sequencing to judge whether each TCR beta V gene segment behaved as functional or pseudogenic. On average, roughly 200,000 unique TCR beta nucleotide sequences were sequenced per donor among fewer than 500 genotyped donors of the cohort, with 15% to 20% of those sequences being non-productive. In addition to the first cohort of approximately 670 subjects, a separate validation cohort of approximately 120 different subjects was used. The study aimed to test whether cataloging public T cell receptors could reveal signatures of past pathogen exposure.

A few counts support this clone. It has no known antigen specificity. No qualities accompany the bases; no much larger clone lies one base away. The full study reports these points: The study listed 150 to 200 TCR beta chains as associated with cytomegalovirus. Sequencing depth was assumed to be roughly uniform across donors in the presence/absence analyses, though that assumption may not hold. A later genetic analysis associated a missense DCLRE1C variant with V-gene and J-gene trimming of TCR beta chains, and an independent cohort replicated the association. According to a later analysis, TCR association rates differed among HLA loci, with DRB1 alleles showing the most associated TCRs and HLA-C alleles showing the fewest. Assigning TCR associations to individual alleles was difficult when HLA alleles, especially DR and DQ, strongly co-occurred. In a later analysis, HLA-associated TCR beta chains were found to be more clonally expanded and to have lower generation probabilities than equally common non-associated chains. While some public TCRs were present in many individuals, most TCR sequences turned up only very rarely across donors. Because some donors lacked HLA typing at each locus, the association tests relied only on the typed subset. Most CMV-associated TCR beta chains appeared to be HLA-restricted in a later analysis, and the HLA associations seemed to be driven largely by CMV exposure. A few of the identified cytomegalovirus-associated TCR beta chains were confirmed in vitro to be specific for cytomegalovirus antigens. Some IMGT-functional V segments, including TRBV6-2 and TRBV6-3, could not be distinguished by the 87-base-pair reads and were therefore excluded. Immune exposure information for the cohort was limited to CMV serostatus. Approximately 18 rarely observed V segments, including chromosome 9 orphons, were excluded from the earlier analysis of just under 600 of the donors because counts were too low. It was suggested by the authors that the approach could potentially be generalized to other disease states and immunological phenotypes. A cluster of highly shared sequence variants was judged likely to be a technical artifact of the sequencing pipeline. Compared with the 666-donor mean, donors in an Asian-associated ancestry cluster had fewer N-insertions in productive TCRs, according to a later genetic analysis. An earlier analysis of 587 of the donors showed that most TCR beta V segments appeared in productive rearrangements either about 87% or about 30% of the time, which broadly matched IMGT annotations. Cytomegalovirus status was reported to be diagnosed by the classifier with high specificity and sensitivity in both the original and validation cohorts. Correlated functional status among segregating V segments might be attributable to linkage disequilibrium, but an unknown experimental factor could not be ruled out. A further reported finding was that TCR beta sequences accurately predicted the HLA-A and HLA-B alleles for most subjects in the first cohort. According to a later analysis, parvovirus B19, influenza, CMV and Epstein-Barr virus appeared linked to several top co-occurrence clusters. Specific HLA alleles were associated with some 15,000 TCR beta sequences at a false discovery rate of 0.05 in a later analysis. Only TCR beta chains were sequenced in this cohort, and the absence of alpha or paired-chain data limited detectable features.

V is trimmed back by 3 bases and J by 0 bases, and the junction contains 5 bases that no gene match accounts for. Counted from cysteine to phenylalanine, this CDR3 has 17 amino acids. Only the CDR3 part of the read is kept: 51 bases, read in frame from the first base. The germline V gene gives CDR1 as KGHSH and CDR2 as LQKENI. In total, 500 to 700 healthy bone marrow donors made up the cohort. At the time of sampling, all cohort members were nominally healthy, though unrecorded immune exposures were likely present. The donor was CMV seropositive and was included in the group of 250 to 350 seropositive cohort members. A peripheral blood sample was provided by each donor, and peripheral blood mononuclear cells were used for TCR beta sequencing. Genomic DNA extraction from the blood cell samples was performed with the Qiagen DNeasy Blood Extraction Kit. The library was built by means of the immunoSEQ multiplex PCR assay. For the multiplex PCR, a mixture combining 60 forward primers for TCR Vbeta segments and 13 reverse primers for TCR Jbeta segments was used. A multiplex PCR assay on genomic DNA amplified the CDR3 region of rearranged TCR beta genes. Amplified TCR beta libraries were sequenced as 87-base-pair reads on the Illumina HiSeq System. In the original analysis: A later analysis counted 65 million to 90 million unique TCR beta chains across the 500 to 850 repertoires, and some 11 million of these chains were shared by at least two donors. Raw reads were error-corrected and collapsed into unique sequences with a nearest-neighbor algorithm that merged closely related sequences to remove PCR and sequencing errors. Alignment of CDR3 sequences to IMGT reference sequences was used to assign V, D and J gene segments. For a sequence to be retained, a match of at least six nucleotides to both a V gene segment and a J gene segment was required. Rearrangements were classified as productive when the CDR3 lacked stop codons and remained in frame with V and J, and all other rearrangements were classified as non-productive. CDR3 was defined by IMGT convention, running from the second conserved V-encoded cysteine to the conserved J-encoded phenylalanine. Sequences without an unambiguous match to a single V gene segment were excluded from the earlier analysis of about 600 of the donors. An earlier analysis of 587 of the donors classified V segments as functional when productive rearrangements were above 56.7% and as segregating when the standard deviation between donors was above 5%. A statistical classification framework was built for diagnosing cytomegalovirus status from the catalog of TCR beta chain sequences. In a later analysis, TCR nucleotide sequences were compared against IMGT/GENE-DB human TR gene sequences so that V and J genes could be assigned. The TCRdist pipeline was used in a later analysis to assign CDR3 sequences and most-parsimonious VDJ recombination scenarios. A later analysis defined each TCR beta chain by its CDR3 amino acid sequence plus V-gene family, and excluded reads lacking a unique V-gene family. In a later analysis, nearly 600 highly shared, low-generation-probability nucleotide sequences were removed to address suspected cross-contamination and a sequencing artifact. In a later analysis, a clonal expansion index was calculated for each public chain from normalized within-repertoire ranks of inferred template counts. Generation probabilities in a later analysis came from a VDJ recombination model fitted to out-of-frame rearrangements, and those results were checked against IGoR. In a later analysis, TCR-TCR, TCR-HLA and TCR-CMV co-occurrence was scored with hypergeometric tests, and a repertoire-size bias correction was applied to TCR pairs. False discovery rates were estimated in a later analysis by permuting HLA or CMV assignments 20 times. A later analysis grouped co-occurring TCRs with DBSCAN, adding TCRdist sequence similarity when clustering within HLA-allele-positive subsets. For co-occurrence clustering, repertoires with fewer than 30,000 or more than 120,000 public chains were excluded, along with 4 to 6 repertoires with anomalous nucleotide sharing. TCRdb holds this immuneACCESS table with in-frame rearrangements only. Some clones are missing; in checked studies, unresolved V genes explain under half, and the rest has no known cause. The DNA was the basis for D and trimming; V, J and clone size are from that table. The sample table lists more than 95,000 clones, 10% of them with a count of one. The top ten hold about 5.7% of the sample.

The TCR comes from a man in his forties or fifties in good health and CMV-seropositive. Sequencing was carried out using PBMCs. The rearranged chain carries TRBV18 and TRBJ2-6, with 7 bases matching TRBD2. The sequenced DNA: TGTGCCAGCTCACCTGGAGGGGAGGGCTCTGGGGCCAACGTCCTGACTTTC. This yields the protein CASSPGGEGSGANVLTF.